The T cell receptor beta chain under discussion was sequenced for a study of T cell clonotyping in hematopoietic cell transplantation. TCRdb's copy holds only in-frame clones and misses some; the assay was immunoSEQ multiplex PCR. The sample holds fewer than 40,000 clones, roughly 88% seen once. CDR3 length: 16 residues. Per germline, CDR1 MDHEN and CDR2 SYDVKM. The ends were cut back, 5 bases at V and 4 bases at J, with 21 bases in the middle. The TCR originated in a woman in her forties in good health. Some clones in this sample may be carry-over from other donors' samples. The specimen was peripheral blood mononuclear cells. The gene calls are TRBV28 and TRBJ2-7; D uncertain. The CDR3 DNA is TGTGCCAGCAGTCCACCCGCAGATTTTCAGTTTTACGAGCAGTACTTC. It translates to CASSPPADFQFYEQYF.